A few counts support the clone carrying this TCR beta chain. What it binds is not known. This entry is derived from a study of T-cell memory formation after mild COVID-19. Overall study results and limits: Clones that got smaller from day 15 to 85 had even CD4/CD8, while clones growing later tipped toward CD4+.

CDR3 size: 14 residues. Per germline, CDR1 SGHDT and CDR2 YYEEEE. Trimming left V 1 base short and J 2 bases short, with 9 bases between. TCRdb itself ran the 5' RACE reads through MiXCR, one entry per CDR3 protein. The profile shows more than 400,000 distinct CDR3 sequences, about 20% of them singletons. This TCR was sampled from an adult woman who had mild COVID-19 (a few samples of this study predate the infection). Cell type and time point are not known. Input material: PBMCs or a T cell subset sorted from them (not recorded which). The J gene is TRBJ1-2, the V gene TRBV5-6; D is uncertain. In DNA, the CDR3 is TGTGCCAGCAGCTTGCCGGGAGGGAACTATGGCTACACCTTC. Its translation: CASSLPGGNYGYTF.